This T cell receptor beta chain originates from a study of T cell changes during pregnancy in multiple sclerosis. Sequencing was performed with immunoSEQ multiplex PCR; in TCRdb, only in-frame clones are kept and a portion is missing. There are around 95,000 clones in the sample; over 80% occur only once, and just under 2% lies in the top ten. This clone was picked up one time. V lost 4 bases and J lost 4, with 14 bases in between. Germline values: CDR1 MDHEN, CDR2 SYDVKM. The CDR3 has 14 residues. Sequenced here: peripheral blood, sampled after pregnancy. This TCR derives from a female donor with multiple sclerosis, enrolled in a pregnancy study. The genes are TRBV28 and TRBJ2-7; no clear D. CDR3 in DNA: TGTGCCAGCAGTTCAGATGATACAGATTACGAGCAGTACTTC. This translates into CASSSDDTDYEQYF. Using reference TRBV28 and TRBJ2-7 for the parts outside the CDR3, the full variable domain is DVKVTQSSRYLVKRTGEKVFLECVQDMDHENMFWYRQDPGLGLRLIYFSYDVKMKEKGDIPEGYSVSREKKERFSLILESASTNQTSMYLCASSSDDTDYEQYFGPGTRLTVT.